A selection of T cell receptor beta chains follows, all from one sample in a study of blood T cell repertoires in COVID-19. Method: immunoSEQ multiplex PCR; TCRdb's copy keeps in-frame clones and lacks some. The sample has more than 110,000 clones, 85% to 90% seen once. Input material: peripheral blood. Receptor source: a woman of 80 years or more with acute or convalescent COVID-19. Each CDR3 is given without its conserved first and last residue. The order of the fields is CDR3 length, J gene, V gene, CDR3 protein.

>11|TRBJ1-2|TRBV4-3
ASSQEIASGYT
>14|TRBJ1-1|TRBV11-2
ASSLAPDKRDTEAF
>16|TRBJ2-3|TRBV10-3
AISESAEVAGLSDTQY
>13|TRBJ1-5|TRBV7-9
ASSLGQGNNQPQH
>13|TRBJ1-2|TRBV11-2
ASSSKTGGRNGYT
>11|TRBJ1-1|TRBV14
ASSQAHLTEAF
>15|TRBJ1-3|TRBV6-4
ASSDSGGPPPGNTIY
>12|TRBJ1-1|TRBV7-2
ASSLGLMNTEAF
>12|TRBJ1-1|TRBV7-2
ASSDRQGNTEAF
>14|TRBJ1-4|TRBV7-6
ASSEGYRGRNEKLF
>12|TRBJ1-2|TRBV4-1
ASSQAQGNYGYT
>13|TRBJ1-5|TRBV10-3
AISRTGTRDQPQH
>9|TRBJ1-3|TRBV20-1
SASLGNTIY
>13|TRBJ2-3|TRBV19
ASSLAGAVADTQY
>11|TRBJ1-2|TRBV29-1
SVEDRGDYGYT
>14|TRBJ1-5|TRBV6-5
ASSLTGLASNQPQH
>14|TRBJ2-3|TRBV5-1
ASSIGQGRSTDTQY
>12|TRBJ1-5|TRBV2
ASSDGLPNQPQH
>13|TRBJ1-5|TRBV11-2
ASSPQTGSNQPQH
>13|TRBJ1-2|TRBV6-5
ASSYSGRVNYGYT
>12|TRBJ1-1|TRBV6-5
ASSYSGQPPEAF
>14|TRBJ1-1|TRBV13
ASSFGTGVGDTEAF
>12|TRBJ1-1|TRBV6-5
ASTQGRENTEAF
>13|TRBJ1-1|TRBV19
ASSTTDSLNTEAF